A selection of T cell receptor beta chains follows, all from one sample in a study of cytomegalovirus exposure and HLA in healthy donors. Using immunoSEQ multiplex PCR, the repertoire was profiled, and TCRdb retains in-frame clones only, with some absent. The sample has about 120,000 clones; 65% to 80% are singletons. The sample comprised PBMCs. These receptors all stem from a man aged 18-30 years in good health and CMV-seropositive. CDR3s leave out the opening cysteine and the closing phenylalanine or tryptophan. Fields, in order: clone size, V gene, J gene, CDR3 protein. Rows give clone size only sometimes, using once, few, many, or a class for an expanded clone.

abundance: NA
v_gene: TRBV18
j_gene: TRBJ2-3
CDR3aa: ASSQLRLAKSTDTQY

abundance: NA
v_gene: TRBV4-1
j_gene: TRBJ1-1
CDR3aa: ASSQDILAGGTEAF

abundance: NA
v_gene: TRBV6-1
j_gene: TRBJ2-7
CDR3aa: ASSEYGGSEGEQY

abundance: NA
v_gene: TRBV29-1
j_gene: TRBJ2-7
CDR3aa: SVLWQGEYEQY

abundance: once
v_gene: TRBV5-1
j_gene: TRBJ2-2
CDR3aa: ASSLIAGNLKGELF

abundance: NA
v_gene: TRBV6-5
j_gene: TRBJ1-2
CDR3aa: ASSYSGGQYGYT

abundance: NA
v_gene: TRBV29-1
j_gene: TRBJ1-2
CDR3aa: SVGGGGNYGYT

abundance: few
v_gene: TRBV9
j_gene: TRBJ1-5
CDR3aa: ASSVGAEIYSNQPQH

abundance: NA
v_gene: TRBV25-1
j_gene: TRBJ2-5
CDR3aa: ASSHGSQETQY

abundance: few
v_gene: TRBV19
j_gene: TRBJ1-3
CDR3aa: ASSIDAFQGNTIY

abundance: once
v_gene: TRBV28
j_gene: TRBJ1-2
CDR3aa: ASTIRPDWEGYT

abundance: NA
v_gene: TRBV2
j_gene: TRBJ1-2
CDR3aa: ASLRGVSGYT

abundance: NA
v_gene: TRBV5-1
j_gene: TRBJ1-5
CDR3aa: ASSPDGRNQPQH

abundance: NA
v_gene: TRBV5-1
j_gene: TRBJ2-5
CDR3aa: ASLRTSGGNGETQY

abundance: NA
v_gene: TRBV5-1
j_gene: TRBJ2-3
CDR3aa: ASSLGAVRTDTQY